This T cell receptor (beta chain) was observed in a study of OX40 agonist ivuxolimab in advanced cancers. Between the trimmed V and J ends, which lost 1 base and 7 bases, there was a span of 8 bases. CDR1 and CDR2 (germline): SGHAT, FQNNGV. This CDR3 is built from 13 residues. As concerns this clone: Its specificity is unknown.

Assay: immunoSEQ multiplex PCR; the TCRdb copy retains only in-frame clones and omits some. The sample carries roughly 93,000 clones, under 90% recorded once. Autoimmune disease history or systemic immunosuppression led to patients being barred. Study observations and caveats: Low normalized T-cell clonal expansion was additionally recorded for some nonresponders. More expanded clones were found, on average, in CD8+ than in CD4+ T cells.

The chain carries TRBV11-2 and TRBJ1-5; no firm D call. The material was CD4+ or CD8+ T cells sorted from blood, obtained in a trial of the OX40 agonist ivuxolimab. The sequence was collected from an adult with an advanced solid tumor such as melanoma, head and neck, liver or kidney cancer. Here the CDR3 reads CASSLGERQPQHF. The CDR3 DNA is TGTGCCAGCAGCTTAGGGGAAAGGCAGCCCCAGCATTTT.